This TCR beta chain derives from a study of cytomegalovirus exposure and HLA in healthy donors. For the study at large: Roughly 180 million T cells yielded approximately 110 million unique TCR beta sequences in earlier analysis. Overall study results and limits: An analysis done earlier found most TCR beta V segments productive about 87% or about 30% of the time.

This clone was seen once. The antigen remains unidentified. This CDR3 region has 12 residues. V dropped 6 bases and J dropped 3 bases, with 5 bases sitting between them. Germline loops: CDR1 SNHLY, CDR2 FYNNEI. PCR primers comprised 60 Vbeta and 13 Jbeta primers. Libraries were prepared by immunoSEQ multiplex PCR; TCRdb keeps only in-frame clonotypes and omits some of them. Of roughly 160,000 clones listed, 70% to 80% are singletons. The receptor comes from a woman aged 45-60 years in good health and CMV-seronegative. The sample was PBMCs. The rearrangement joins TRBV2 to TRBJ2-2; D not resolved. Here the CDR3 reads CASRIDTGELFF. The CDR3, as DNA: TGTGCCAGCAGGATAGACACCGGGGAGCTGTTTTTT.